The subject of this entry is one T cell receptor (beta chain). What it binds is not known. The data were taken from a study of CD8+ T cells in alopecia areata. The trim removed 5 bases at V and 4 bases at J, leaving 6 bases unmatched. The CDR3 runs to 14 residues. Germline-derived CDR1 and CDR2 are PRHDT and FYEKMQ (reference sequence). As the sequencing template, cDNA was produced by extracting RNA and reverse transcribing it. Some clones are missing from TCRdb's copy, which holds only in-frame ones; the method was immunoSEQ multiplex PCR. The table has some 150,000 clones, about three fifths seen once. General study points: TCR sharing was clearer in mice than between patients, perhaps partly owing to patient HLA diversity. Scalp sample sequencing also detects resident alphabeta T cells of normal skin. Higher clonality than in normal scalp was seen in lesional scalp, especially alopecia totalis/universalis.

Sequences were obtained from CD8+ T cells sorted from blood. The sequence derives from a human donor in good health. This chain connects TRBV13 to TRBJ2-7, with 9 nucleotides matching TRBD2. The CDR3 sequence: CASSIRTSAYEQYF. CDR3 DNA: TGTGCCAGCAGCATAAGGACTAGCGCTTACGAGCAGTACTTC.